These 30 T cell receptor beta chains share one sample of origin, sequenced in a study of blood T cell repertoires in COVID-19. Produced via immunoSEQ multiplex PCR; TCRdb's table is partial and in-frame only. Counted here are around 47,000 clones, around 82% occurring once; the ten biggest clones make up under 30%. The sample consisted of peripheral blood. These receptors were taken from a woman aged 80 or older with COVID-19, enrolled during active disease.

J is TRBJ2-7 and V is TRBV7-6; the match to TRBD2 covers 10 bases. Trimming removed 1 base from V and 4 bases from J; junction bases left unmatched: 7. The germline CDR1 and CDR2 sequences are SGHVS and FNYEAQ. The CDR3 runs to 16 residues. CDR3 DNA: TGTGCCAGCAGCTTAGGGCTGGCTAGCGGGAGATACGAGCAGTACTTC. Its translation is CASSLGLASGRYEQYF.

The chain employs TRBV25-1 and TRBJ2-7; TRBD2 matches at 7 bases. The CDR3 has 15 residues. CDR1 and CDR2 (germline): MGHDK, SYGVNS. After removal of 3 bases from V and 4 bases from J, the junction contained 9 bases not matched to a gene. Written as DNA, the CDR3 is TGTGCCAGCAGTGACGTAGCGGGTCCGGGATACGAGCAGTACTTC. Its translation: CASSDVAGPGYEQYF.

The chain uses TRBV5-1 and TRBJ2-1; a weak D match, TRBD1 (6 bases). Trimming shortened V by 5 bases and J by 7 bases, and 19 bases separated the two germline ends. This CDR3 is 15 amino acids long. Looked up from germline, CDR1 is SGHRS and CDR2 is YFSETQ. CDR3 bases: TGCGCCAGCAGTCTGGGGCAGGGGAATATGAATGAGCAGTTCTTC. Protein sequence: CASSLGQGNMNEQFF.

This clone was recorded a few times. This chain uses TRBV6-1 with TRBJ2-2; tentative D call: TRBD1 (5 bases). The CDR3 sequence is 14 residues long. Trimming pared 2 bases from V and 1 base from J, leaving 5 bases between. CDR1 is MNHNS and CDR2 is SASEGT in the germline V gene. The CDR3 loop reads CASSEQGNTGELFF. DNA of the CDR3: TGTGCCAGCAGTGAACAGGGGAACACCGGGGAGCTGTTTTTT.

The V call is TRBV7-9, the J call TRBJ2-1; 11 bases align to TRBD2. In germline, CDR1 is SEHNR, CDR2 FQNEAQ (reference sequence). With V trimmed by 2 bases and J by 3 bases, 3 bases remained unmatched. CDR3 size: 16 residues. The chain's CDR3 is CASSLLLAGDYNEQFF. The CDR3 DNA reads TGTGCCAGCAGCTTATTACTAGCGGGAGACTACAATGAGCAGTTCTTC.

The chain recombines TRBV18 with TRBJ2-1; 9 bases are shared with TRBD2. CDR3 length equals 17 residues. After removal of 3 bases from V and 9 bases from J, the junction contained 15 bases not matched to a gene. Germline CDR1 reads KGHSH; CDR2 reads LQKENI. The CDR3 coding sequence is TGTGCCAGCTCACCGCAACGGGTGGCGGGAGGGCCGTCTGAGCAGTTCTTC. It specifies CASSPQRVAGGPSEQFF.

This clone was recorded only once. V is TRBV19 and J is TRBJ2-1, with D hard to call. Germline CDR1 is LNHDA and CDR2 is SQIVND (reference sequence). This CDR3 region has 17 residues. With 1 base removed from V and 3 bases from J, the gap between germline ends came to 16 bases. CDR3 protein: CASSIGRGASRYNEQFF. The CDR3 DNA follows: TGTGCCAGTAGTATAGGGAGAGGCGCGAGCCGCTACAATGAGCAGTTCTTC.

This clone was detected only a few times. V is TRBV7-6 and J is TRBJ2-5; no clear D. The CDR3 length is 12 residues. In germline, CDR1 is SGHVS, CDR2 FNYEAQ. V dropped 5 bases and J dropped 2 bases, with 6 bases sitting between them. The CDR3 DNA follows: TGTGCCAGCAGCATGACTCAAGAGACCCAGTACTTC. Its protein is CASSMTQETQYF. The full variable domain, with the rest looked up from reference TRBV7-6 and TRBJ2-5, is GAGVSQSPRYKVTKRGQDVALRCDPISGHVSLYWYRQALGQGPEFLTYFNYEAQQDKSGLPNDRFSAERPEGSISTLTIQRTEQRDSAMYRCASSMTQETQYFGPGTRLLVL.

This CDR3 reads CASRDRGNQPQHF. As DNA, the CDR3 is TGTGCCAGTAGGGATCGGGGCAATCAGCCCCAGCATTTT. This sequence joins TRBV19 and TRBJ1-5; D unclear. The length of the CDR3 is 13 residues. Trimming removed 6 bases at V and 2 bases at J, with 8 bases between. Germline V gene data show CDR1 as LNHDA and CDR2 as SQIVND (reference sequence).

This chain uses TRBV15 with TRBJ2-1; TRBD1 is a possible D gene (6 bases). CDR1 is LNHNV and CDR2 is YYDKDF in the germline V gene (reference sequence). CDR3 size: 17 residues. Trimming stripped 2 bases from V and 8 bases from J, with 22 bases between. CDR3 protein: CATSRSTGTPLPHEQFF. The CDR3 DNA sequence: TGTGCCACCAGCAGATCTACCGGGACACCGCTCCCCCATGAGCAGTTCTTC.

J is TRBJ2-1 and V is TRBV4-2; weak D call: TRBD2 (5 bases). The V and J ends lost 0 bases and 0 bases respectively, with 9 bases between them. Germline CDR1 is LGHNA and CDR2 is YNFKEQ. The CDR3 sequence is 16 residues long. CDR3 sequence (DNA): TGTGCCAGCAGCCAAGAGGTGGGGAGCTCCTACAATGAGCAGTTCTTC. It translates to CASSQEVGSSYNEQFF.

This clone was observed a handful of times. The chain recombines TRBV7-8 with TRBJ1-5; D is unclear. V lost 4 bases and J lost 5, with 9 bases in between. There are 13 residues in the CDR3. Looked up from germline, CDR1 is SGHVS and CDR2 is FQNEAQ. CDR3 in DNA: TGTGCCAGCAGCTCTGACACATATCAGCCCCAGCATTTT. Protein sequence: CASSSDTYQPQHF.

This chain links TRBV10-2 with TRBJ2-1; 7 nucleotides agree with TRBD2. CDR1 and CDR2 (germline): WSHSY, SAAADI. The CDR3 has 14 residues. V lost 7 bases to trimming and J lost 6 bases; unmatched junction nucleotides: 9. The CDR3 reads CASTPLATLNEQFF. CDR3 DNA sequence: TGCGCCAGCACCCCACTAGCGACTCTCAATGAGCAGTTCTTC.

DNA for the CDR3: TGCAGCGTTTCCGCGAGCGGGAGGACATACAATGAGCAGTTCTTC. It is translated as CSVSASGRTYNEQFF. V gene TRBV29-1 combines with J gene TRBJ2-1, with TRBD2 identical over 9 bases. Germline V gene sequence: CDR1 SQVTM, CDR2 ANQGSEA. Germline trimming cut 5 bases from V and 4 bases from J; bases unmatched to any gene: 9. The CDR3 contains 15 residues.

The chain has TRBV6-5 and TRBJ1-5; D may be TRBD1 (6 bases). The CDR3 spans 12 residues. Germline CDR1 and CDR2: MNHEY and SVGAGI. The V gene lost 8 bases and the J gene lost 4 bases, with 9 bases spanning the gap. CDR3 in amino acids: CASRTVNQPQHF. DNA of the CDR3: TGTGCCAGCCGGACAGTAAATCAGCCCCAGCATTTT.

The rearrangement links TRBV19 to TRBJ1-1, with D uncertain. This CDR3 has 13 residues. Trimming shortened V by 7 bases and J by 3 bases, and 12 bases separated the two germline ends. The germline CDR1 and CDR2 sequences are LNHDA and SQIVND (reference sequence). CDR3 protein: CASKSQEYTEAFF. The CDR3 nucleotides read TGTGCCAGTAAATCGCAGGAATACACTGAAGCTTTCTTT. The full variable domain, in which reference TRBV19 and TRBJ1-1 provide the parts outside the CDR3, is DGGITQSPKYLFRKEGQNVTLSCEQNLNHDAMYWYRQDPGQGLRLIYYSQIVNDFQKGDIAEGYSVSREKKESFPLTVTSAQKNPTAFYLCASKSQEYTEAFFGQGTRLTVV.

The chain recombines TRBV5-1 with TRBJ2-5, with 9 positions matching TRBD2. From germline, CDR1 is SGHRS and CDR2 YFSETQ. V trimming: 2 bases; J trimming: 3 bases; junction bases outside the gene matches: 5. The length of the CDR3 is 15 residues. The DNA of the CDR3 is TGCGCCAGCAGCTTTTCTAGCGGGACTGAAGAGACCCAGTACTTC. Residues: CASSFSSGTEETQYF.

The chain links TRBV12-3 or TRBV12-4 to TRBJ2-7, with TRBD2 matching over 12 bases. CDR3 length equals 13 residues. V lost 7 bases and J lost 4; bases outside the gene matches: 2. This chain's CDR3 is CASIGLAGYEQYF. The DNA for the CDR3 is TGTGCCAGCATCGGACTAGCGGGATACGAGCAGTACTTC.

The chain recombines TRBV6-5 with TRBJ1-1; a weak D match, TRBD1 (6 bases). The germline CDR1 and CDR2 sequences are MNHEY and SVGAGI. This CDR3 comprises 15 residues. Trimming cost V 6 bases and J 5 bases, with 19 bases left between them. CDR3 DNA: TGTGCCAGCAGGCCCGGGACAAGAGGGTGGACTGAAGCTTTCTTT. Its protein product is CASRPGTRGWTEAFF.

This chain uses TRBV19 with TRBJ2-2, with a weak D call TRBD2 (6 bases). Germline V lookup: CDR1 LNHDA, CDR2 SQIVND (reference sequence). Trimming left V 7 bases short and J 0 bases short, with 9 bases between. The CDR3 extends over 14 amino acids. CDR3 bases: TGTGCCAGTATGGCGGGGTCGAACACCGGGGAGCTGTTTTTT. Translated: CASMAGSNTGELFF.

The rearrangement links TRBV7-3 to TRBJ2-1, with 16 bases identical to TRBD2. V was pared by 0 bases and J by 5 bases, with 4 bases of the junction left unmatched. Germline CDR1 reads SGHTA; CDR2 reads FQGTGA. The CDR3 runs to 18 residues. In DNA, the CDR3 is TGTGCCAGCAGCTTAACGGGGACTAGCGGGAGGGGCAACAATGAGCAGTTCTTC. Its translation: CASSLTGTSGRGNNEQFF. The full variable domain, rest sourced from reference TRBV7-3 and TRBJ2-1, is GAGVSQTPSNKVTEKGKYVELRCDPISGHTALYWYRQSLGQGPEFLIYFQGTGAADDSGLPNDRFFAVRPEGSVSTLKIQRTERGDSAVYLCASSLTGTSGRGNNEQFFGPGTRLTVL.

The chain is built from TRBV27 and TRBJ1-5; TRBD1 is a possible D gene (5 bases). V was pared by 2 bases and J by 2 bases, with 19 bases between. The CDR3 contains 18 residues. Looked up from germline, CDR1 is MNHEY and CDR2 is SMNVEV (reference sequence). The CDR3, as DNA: TGTGCCAGCAGTTTACGGGCAGGGCCGATATGGGGCAATCAGCCCCAGCATTTT. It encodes CASSLRAGPIWGNQPQHF.

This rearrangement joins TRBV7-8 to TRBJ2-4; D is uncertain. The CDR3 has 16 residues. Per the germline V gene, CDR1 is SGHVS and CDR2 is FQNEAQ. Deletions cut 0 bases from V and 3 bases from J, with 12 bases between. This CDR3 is CASSLARFPSKNIQYF. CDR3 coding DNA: TGTGCCAGCAGCTTAGCCCGTTTTCCTAGCAAAAACATTCAGTACTTC. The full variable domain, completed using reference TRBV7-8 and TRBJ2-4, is GAGVSQSPRYKVAKRGQDVALRCDPISGHVSLFWYQQALGQGPEFLTYFQNEAQLDKSGLPSDRFFAERPEGSVSTLKIQRTQQEDSAVYLCASSLARFPSKNIQYFGAGTRLSVL.

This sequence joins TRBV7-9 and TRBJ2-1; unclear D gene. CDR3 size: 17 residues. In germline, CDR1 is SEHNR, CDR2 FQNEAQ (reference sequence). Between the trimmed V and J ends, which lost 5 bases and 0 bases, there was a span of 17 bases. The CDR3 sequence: CASSPSILSSSYNEQFF. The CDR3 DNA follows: TGTGCCAGCAGCCCGTCGATCCTCTCTAGCTCCTACAATGAGCAGTTCTTC.

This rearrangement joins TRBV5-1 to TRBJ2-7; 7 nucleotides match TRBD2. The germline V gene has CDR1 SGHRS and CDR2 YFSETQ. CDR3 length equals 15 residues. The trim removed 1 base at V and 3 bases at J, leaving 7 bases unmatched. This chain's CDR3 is CASSLLASGNYEQYF. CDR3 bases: TGCGCCAGCAGCTTGTTGGCTAGCGGAAACTACGAGCAGTACTTC.

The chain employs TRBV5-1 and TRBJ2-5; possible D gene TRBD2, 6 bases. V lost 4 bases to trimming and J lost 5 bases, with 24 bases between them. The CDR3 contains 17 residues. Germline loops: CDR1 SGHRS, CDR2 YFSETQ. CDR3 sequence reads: CASSLNFVVGGGETQYF. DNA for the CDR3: TGCGCCAGCAGCCTGAATTTTGTCGTTGGAGGAGGGGAGACCCAGTACTTC.

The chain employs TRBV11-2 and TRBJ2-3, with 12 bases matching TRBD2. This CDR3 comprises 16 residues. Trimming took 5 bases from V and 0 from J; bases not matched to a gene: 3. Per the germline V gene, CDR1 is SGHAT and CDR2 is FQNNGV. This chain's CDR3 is CASSTGTSGSTDTQYF. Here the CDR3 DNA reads TGTGCCAGCAGCACCGGGACTAGCGGGAGCACAGATACGCAGTATTTT.

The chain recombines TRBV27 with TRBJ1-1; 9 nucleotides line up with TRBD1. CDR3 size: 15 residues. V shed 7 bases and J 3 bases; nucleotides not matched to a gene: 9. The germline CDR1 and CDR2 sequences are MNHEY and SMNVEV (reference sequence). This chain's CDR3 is CASISTQGAYTEAFF. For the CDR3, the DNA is TGTGCCAGCATTTCTACACAGGGGGCATACACTGAAGCTTTCTTT.

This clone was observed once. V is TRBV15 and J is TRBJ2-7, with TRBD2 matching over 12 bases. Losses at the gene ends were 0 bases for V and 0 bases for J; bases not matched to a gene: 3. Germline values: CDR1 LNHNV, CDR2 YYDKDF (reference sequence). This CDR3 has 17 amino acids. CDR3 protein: CATSREASGRVSYEQYF. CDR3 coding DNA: TGTGCCACCAGCAGAGAAGCTAGCGGGAGGGTCTCCTACGAGCAGTACTTC.

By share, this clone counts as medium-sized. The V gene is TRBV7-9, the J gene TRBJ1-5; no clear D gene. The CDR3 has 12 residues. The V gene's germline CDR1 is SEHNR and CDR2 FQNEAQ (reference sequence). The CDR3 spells CADQVPRQPQHF. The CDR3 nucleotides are TGTGCAGACCAGGTTCCGAGACAGCCCCAGCATTTT.